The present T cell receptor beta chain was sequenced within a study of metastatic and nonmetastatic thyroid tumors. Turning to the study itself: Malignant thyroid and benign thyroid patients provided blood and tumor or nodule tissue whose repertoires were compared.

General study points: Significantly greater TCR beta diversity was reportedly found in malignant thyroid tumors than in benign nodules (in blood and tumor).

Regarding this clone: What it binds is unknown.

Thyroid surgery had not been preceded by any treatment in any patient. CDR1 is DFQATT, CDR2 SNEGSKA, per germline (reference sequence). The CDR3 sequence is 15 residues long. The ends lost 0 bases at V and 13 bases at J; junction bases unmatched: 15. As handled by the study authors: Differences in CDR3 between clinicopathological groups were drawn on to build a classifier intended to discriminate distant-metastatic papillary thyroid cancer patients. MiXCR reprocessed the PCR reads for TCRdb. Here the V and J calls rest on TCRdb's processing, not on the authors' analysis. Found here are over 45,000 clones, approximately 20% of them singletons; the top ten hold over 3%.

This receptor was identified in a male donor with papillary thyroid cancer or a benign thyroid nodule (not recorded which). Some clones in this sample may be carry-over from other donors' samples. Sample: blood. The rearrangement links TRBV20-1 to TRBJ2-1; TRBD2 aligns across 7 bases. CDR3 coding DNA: TGCAGTGCTAGAGAATACAGCGGGAATTACAATTATCAGTTCTTC. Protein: CSAREYSGNYNYQFF.